This TCR beta chain was documented in a study of blood T cell repertoires in COVID-19. Study details: COVID-19 samples collected from the United States, Italy and Spain covered acute and convalescent phases. In each case, the material was cDNA or gDNA derived from T cells, B-cell-depleted T cells, or PBMCs.

Germline V CDR1 and CDR2: LGHDT, YNNKEL (reference sequence). The trim removed 5 bases at V and 3 bases at J, leaving 6 bases unmatched. The length of the CDR3 is 14 residues. Authors' processing steps: Quantification of nucleated cells was approximated via reference gene primer amplification. Only in-frame clones appear in the TCRdb table, and some are missing; sequencing was by immunoSEQ multiplex PCR. The V and J calls and the clone size are those of that table, but D and trimming were determined from the DNA. In the table there are approximately 330,000 clones, 87% of which are singletons. Enrolled during active infection, Seattle patients were then followed longitudinally.

The J gene is TRBJ1-1, the V gene TRBV3-1 (or the pseudogene TRBV3-2); TRBD1 matches at 7 bases. The sequence derives from a man aged 25-40 years with COVID-19, enrolled during active disease. The sequenced sample consisted of peripheral blood. The CDR3 DNA reads as TGTGCCAGCAGCGCTCACGACAGGGACACTGAAGCTTTCTTT. Encoded protein: CASSAHDRDTEAFF.